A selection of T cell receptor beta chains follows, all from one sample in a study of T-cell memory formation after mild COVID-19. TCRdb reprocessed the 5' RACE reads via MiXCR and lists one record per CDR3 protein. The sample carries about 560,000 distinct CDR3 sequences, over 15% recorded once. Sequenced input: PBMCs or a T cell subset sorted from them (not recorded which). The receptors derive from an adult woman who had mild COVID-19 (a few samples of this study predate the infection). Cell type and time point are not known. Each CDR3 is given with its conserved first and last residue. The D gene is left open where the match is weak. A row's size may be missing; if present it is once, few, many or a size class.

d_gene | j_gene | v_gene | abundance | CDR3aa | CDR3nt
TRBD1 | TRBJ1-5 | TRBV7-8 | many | CASSPDRSNQPQHF | TGTGCCAGCAGCCCGGACAGGAGCAATCAGCCCCAGCATTTT
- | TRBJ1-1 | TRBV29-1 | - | CSVIGPATEAFF | TGCAGCGTCATAGGGCCGGCCACTGAAGCTTTCTTT
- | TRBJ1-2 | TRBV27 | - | CASRLTGRTYGYTF | TGTGCCAGCAGACTCACAGGGAGGACCTATGGCTACACCTTC
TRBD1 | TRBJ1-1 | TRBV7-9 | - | CASSWGTGGRNTEAFF | TGTGCCAGCAGCTGGGGGACAGGGGGAAGGAACACTGAAGCTTTCTTT
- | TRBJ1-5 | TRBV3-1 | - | CARRGVLSNQPQHF | TGTGCCAGGAGAGGGGTTCTTAGCAATCAGCCCCAGCATTTT
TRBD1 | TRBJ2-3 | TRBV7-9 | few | CASSIPWTGKSDTQYF | TGTGCCAGCAGCATACCTTGGACAGGGAAGTCAGATACGCAGTATTTT
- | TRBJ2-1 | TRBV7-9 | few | CASSLIGMGGYEQFF | TGTGCCAGCAGCCTCATAGGTATGGGGGGTTATGAGCAGTTCTTC
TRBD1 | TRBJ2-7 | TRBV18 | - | CASSPLGQWGYEQYF | TGTGCCAGCTCACCACTGGGACAGTGGGGCTACGAGCAGTACTTC
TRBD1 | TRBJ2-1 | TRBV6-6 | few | CAISRGTGGGNEQFF | TGTGCCATCTCAAGGGGGACAGGGGGCGGGAATGAGCAGTTCTTC
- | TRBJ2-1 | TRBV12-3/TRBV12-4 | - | CASSRRRTGRGNEQFF | TGTGCCAGCAGCAGACGCCGGACAGGGCGGGGGAATGAGCAGTTCTTC
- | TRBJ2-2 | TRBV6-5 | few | CASSPPYRVETGELFF | TGTGCCAGCAGTCCTCCATATAGGGTAGAGACCGGGGAGCTGTTTTTT
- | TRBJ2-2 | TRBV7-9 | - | CASETVNTGELFF | TGTGCCAGCGAAACAGTGAACACCGGGGAGCTGTTTTTT
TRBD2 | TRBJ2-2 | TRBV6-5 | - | CASSLPGGTGELFF | TGTGCCAGCTCCCTCCCGGGGGGCACCGGGGAGCTGTTTTTT
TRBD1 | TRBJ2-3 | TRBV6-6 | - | CASSSWTGPSTDTQYF | TGTGCCAGCAGTTCTTGGACAGGGCCTAGCACAGATACGCAGTATTTT
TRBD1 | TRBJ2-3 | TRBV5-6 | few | CASSLGTGGVDTQYF | TGTGCCAGCAGCTTGGGGACAGGGGGTGTGGATACGCAGTATTTT
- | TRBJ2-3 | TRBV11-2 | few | CASSGLRYGTDTQYF | TGTGCCAGCAGCGGACTTCGGTACGGCACAGATACGCAGTATTTT
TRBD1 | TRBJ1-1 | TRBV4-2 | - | CASSQDRWDRGGTEAFF | TGTGCCAGCAGCCAAGATCGGTGGGACAGGGGTGGTACTGAAGCTTTCTTT
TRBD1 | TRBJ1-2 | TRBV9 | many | CASSDRTGGTYGYTF | TGTGCCAGCAGCGACCGGACAGGGGGGACGTATGGCTACACCTTC
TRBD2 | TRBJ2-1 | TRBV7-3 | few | CASSLGLAGARDEQFF | TGTGCCAGCAGTTTAGGACTAGCGGGAGCCAGGGATGAGCAGTTCTTC
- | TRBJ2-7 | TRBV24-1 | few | CATSDSTFLNEQYF | TGTGCCACCAGTGATTCTACTTTTCTCAACGAGCAGTACTTC
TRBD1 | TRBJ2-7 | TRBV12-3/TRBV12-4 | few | CASTRGQIYEQYF | TGTGCCAGCACCCGGGGACAGATCTACGAGCAGTACTTC
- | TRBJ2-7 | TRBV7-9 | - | CASSKPGYEQYF | TGTGCCAGCAGCAAGCCAGGCTACGAGCAGTACTTC
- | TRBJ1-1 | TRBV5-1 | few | CATSETRGPNTEAFF | TGCGCCACCTCGGAGACGCGGGGGCCGAACACTGAAGCTTTCTTT
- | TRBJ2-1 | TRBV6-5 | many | CASSYWVGSGSYNEQFF | TGTGCCAGCAGTTATTGGGTCGGGAGTGGGTCCTACAATGAGCAGTTCTTC
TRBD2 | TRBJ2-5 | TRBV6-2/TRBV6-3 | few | CASRKGLAGIMETQYF | TGTGCCAGCAGAAAGGGACTAGCGGGGATAATGGAGACCCAGTACTTC
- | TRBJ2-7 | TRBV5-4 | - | CASSWGGGSRNEQYF | TGTGCCAGCAGCTGGGGGGGCGGGAGTAGAAACGAGCAGTACTTC
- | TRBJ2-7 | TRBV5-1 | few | CASSLSSGAGEQYF | TGCGCCAGCAGCTTGTCTTCAGGGGCGGGGGAGCAGTACTTC
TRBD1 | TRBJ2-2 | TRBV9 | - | CASSAGQATGELFF | TGTGCCAGCAGCGCGGGACAGGCCACCGGGGAGCTGTTTTTT
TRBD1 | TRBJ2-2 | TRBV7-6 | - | CASRTGLNTGELFF | TGTGCCAGCAGGACAGGGCTTAACACCGGGGAGCTGTTTTTT
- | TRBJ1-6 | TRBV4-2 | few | CASSQDIASPLHF | TGTGCCAGCAGCCAAGATATAGCTTCACCCCTCCACTTT
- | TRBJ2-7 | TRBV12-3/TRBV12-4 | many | CASSYAGSYEQYF | TGTGCCAGCAGTTACGCCGGGAGTTACGAGCAGTACTTC
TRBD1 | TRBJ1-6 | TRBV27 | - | CASSTYRGPLHF | TGTGCCAGCAGTACCTACAGGGGCCCGCTCCACTTT
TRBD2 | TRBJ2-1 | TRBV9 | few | CASSETSGSGEQFF | TGTGCCAGCAGCGAGACTAGCGGGTCGGGTGAGCAGTTCTTC
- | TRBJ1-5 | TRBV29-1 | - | CSATQGENQPQHF | TGCAGCGCGACTCAGGGAGAGAATCAGCCCCAGCATTTT
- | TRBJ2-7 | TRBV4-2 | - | CASSQDTNTGDYEQYF | TGTGCCAGCAGCCAAGATACCAACACCGGCGACTACGAGCAGTACTTC
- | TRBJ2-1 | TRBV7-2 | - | CASTRQPGADEQFF | TGTGCCAGCACCCGACAGCCAGGGGCAGATGAGCAGTTCTTC
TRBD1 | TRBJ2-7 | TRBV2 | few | CASSGDRAVYEQYF | TGTGCCAGCAGTGGGGACAGGGCTGTTTACGAGCAGTACTTC
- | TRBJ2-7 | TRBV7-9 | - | CASSSPQWYEQYF | TGTGCCAGCAGCTCCCCACAGTGGTACGAGCAGTACTTC
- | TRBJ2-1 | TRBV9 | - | CASSVDLSSYNEQFF | TGTGCCAGCAGCGTAGATCTGAGCTCCTACAATGAGCAGTTCTTC
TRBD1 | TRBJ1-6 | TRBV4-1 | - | CASSLNLYRGDSPLHF | TGCGCCAGCAGCCTTAACCTTTACAGGGGAGATTCACCCCTCCACTTT
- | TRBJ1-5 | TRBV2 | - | CASSETGLYSNQPQHF | TGTGCCAGCAGTGAAACAGGGTTGTATAGCAATCAGCCCCAGCATTTT
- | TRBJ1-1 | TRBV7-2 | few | CASSLQGFKTEAFF | TGTGCCAGCAGCTTACAGGGATTTAAGACTGAAGCTTTCTTT